This entry is about one T cell receptor beta chain. Only in-frame clones appear in the TCRdb table, and some are missing; sequencing was by immunoSEQ multiplex PCR. Of some 74,000 clones detected, about 94% appear once; the ten largest clones hold approximately 2.5%. The data stem from a study of control samples from healthy donors and cancer patients. CDR1 and CDR2 (germline): SGHDT, YYEEEE. The CDR3 length is 16 residues. V was clipped by 5 bases and J by 2 bases; unmatched bases: 10. The rearrangement uses TRBV5-6 and TRBJ2-7, with 10 positions matching TRBD2. The sequencing sample was made of blood. This sequence was found in a woman aged 25-40 years in good health. Here the CDR3 DNA reads TGTGCCAGCAGGAGAAGCGGGGGGGCGGTGCCCTACGAGCAGTACGTC. It encodes CASRRSGGAVPYEQYV.